The clone carrying this TCR beta chain has only a few counts. The sample originates from a study of cytomegalovirus exposure and HLA in healthy donors. PCR used 60 Vbeta primers and 13 Jbeta primers. Generated by immunoSEQ multiplex PCR, the TCRdb table keeps only in-frame clones and is missing some. The sample consists of around 100,000 clones, over 65% of them appearing once. Germline V gene lookup returns CDR1 LGHNA and CDR2 YNFKEQ. V trimming: 2 bases; J trimming: 7 bases; junction bases outside the gene matches: 3. The CDR3 sequence is 15 residues long. The specimen sequenced was PBMCs. The TCR originated in a woman aged 40-49 years in good health and CMV-seropositive. The chain employs TRBV4-2 and TRBJ1-6, with 9 bases matching TRBD1. The CDR3 coding sequence is TGTGCCAGCAGCCAACCCGGGACAGGGAATTCACCCCTCCACTTT. Its protein product is CASSQPGTGNSPLHF.